This record looks at one TCR beta chain sequence and its context. There is no known antigen for this receptor. It has no much larger one-base neighbor in the sample; base qualities were not kept. This entry is derived from a study of blood T cell repertoires in COVID-19 (TCRdb year 2020). About the full investigation: Samples from collaborators originated in the United States, Italy and Spain and spanned both the acute and convalescent phases of COVID-19. A freely available public database, intended as a resource for researchers studying the immune response to SARS-CoV-2, is where the repertoires were released. Samples came from the ongoing ImmuneRACE study (first 160 participants) plus 1,254 subjects from 6 global collaborators. The sample metadata nearly always contained a de-identified subject ID, COVID-19 status, age in years and sex. The material from the prospective study consisted of cDNA or gDNA derived from T cells, B-cell-depleted T cells, or PBMCs. Subjects who had been exposed to COVID-19, were actively infected with it, or had recovered from it provided the deeply sampled blood TCRbeta repertoires that made up the dataset. Where available, HLA class I and class II types were taken from metadata supplied by the sample provider and were not determined by assay-based typing.

The immunoSEQ Assay, a bias-controlled multiplex PCR, was used to amplify TCRbeta CDR3 regions from genomic DNA. The original pipeline was this. The number of nucleated cells in each sample was estimated from the amplification of reference gene primers within the assay. To quantify the absolute abundance of each unique TCRbeta CDR3 rearrangement, sequence reads were collapsed and filtered. Productive Simpson clonality was computed per sample as the square root of Simpson's diversity index over productive rearrangements. TCRdb mirrors the immuneACCESS table, restricted to in-frame sequences. Some clones are absent from its copies; in checked studies, under half trace to an unresolved V gene, and the reason for the others is unknown. The V and J calls and the clone size are those of that table, but D and trimming were determined from the DNA. Here the sample has roughly 130,000 clones; around 90% occur a single time. The ten top clones hold 4% to 5% of the sample.

What the work shows at the level of the full study, not this receptor alone: How much clinical and demographic metadata was included differed by source and by participant, and the metadata was provided uncurated.

V is reduced by 4 bases and J by 5 bases, leaving a spacing of 17 bases between them. Its CDR3 holds 15 amino acids, cysteine through phenylalanine. This entry keeps only the CDR3 DNA: 45 bases, framed from base 1. Sequences LGHNA (CDR1) and YSLEER (CDR2) are obtained from the germline V gene. In Seattle, one collaborating source enrolled patients while the infection was active and tracked those patients longitudinally over the course of disease. Whole blood was collected in K2EDTA tubes by collaborating institutions according to the institutions' own protocols. For TCRbeta analysis, collaborator samples were shipped as frozen whole blood, as isolated PBMCs, or as DNA extracted from either sample type.

Sequencing input: peripheral blood. The sequence was obtained from a man in his sixties with COVID-19, enrolled during active disease. The chain joins TRBV4-3 to TRBJ1-2, and possibly TRBD1, on 6 matching bases. The bases read TGCGCCAGCAGCCCGGGAGGGGGACATCTGTATGGCTACACCTTC. Translated, this gives CASSPGGGHLYGYTF.